Detailed here is one T cell receptor beta chain. Its target is not known. Compared with germline, one end of the junction differs, possibly owing to a read error. Breast cancer patients provided tissue from their axillary draining lymph nodes. The data stem from a study of breast tumors, draining lymph nodes, adjacent tissues. TCRdb reprocessed the multiplex PCR reads with MiXCR, giving one entry per CDR3 protein. The sample has 130,000 or so distinct CDR3 sequences, 21% seen once. Findings and caveats of the study: That most tumor T cells come from lymph nodes remained unproven. The data were judged consistent with most tumor T cells coming from lymph node and expanding in tumor. Tumors had less TCR diversity than lymph nodes, more than nontumor tissue.

The clonotype originates from a female donor with breast cancer. Some clones in this sample may be carry-over from other donors' samples. Material: axillary lymph node tissue.

The DNA of the CDR3 is TGTGCCGGCAGTCTAGCGGGGGGCCAGTACTTC. It specifies CAGSLAGGQYF. This chain connects TRBV28 to TRBJ2-7, with 11 bases fitting TRBD2. Germline CDR1 and CDR2: MDHEN and SYDVKM. The CDR3 length is 11 residues.